Included here is one TCR beta chain sequence, with context. Its antigen is unknown. The germline V gene has CDR1 SQVTM and CDR2 ANQGSEA. This CDR3 has 14 residues. V shed 1 base and J shed 4 bases, with 11 bases lying between them. TCRdb reprocessed the 5' RACE reads with MiXCR, giving one entry per CDR3 protein. The sample includes under 450,000 distinct CDR3 sequences, roughly 22% of them seen just once. The sample originates from a study of CD8 T cells in ankylosing spondylitis. Overall study results and limits: A motif in TCR beta, a set of eight or nine highly homologous variants, appeared characteristic of ankylosing spondylitis blood. Earlier work had already found some motif variants in reactive arthritis synovial fluid and blood. The study looked at matched synovial fluid samples from ankylosing spondylitis patients. Disease-linked clones were reported to be significantly enriched there. In peripheral blood, disease-linked CD8+ clones occurred at relatively low frequencies.

The receptor was isolated from a male donor with ankylosing spondylitis or in good health (not recorded which). V gene TRBV29-1 combines with J gene TRBJ2-1, with TRBD2 as a possible D gene (7 bases). Sequences were obtained from blood, either unsorted or a sorted T cell fraction (not recorded which). In DNA, the CDR3 is TGCAGCGTTGAAGGGCGGGGGCATTACAATGAGCAGTTCTTC. This sequence encodes CSVEGRGHYNEQFF.